This T cell receptor (beta chain) was recorded in a study of blood T cell repertoires in COVID-19 (dated by TCRdb to between 2020 and 2021). Looking at the study overall: Samples covering the acute and convalescent phases of COVID-19 were provided by collaborators in the United States, Italy and Spain. The material from the prospective study consisted of cDNA or gDNA derived from T cells, B-cell-depleted T cells, or PBMCs. Subjects who had been exposed to COVID-19, were actively infected with it, or had recovered from it provided the deeply sampled blood TCRbeta repertoires that made up the dataset. The repertoires were made available in a free public database intended to serve as a resource for research on the immune response to SARS-CoV-2. Samples came from the ongoing ImmuneRACE study (first 160 participants) plus 1,254 subjects from 6 global collaborators. A de-identified subject ID, COVID-19 status, age in years and sex were almost always included in the sample metadata. Where available, HLA class I and class II types were taken from metadata supplied by the sample provider and were not determined by assay-based typing.

As for this clone: What this receptor recognizes is not known. Per-base quality was not reported, and no clone a single base away is much larger than it.

The germline V gene encodes CDR1 SGHRS and CDR2 YFSETQ. The CDR3, cysteine through phenylalanine, is 14 amino acids long. The read is trimmed to its CDR3 DNA, 42 bases read in frame from base 1. The trim is 4 bases for V and 2 bases for J, with a gap of 10 bases between the germline ends. One collaborating source in Seattle enrolled patients while the patients were actively infected and followed the patients over time throughout the course of disease. Each collaborating institution followed its own protocols to collect whole blood in K2EDTA tubes. For TCRbeta analysis, collaborators shipped samples in one of three forms: frozen whole blood, isolated PBMCs, or DNA extracted from either of those sample types. The immunoSEQ Assay, a bias-controlled multiplex PCR, was used to amplify TCRbeta CDR3 regions from genomic DNA. Under the source paper's analysis protocol: The number of nucleated cells in each sample was estimated by amplification of reference gene primers within the assay. To quantify the absolute abundance of each unique TCRbeta CDR3 rearrangement, sequence reads were collapsed and filtered. For each sample, productive Simpson clonality was calculated by taking the square root of Simpson's diversity index across productive rearrangements. The immuneACCESS repertoire file appears here via TCRdb, limited to in-frame rearrangements. These files lack a portion of the clones; in checked studies, under half of the deficit traces to unresolved V genes, and the cause of the others is not known. The V and J calls and clone size are taken from that table; D and trimming were inferred from the DNA. This sample holds some 150,000 clones; 83% were observed only once. Clones ranked in the top ten supply 9.5% to 13% of the sample.

What the work shows at the level of the full study, not this receptor alone: Clinical and demographic metadata were provided uncurated, with the amount varying by source and participant.

The clonotype originates from a woman aged 55-69 years with COVID-19, enrolled during active disease. The sample comprised peripheral blood. The sequence links TRBV5-1 to TRBJ1-3; a tentative D call is TRBD1 (5 bases match). CDR3 sequence: CASSPPGTGNTIYF. The nucleotide sequence is TGCGCCAGCAGCCCGCCAGGGACTGGAAACACCATATATTTT.